Below, 20 T cell receptor beta chains from the same sample are listed, as sequenced in a study of response to subunit inactivated influenza vaccine. TCRdb ran MiXCR on the RT-PCR reads and lists one entry per CDR3 protein. The table shows 630,000 or so distinct CDR3 sequences, with approximately 14% occurring only once. The source was PBMCs from blood, collected 12 days after vaccination. Every receptor here comes from a middle-aged man who received an inactivated influenza vaccine.

This clonotype came up many times. The V and J genes are TRBV2 and TRBJ2-5; 7 positions match TRBD2. This CDR3 is built from 13 residues. J gave up 5 bases and V 8 bases, and 8 bases lay outside the gene matches. Germline V gene lookup returns CDR1 SNHLY and CDR2 FYNNEI. The CDR3 loop is CASGPTSLETQYF. CDR3 DNA sequence: TGTGCCAGCGGCCCGACTAGCTTGGAGACCCAGTACTTC.

DNA for the CDR3: TGCGCCAGCAGACTGGGGGCTAGCGGGTTGAACACCGGGGAGCTGTTTTTT. Translated: CASRLGASGLNTGELFF. This chain joins TRBV4-3 and TRBJ2-2; TRBD2 aligns across 8 bases. The CDR3 loop spans 17 amino acids. With V trimmed by 6 bases and J by 1 base, 10 bases remained unmatched. Germline V gene lookup returns CDR1 LGHNA and CDR2 YSLEER.

This clonotype was found many times. The chain couples TRBV5-1 to TRBJ2-7, with no clear D. V gave up 0 bases and J gave up 1 base, with 8 bases separating them. The CDR3 loop spans 14 amino acids. Germline CDR1 and CDR2: SGHRS and YFSETQ. The CDR3 here is CASSLDTESYEQYF. CDR3 bases: TGCGCCAGCAGCTTGGATACCGAGTCCTACGAGCAGTACTTC. The variable domain in full, completed from reference TRBV5-1 and TRBJ2-7, reads KAGVTQTPRYLIKTRGQQVTLSCSPISGHRSVSWYQQTPGQGLQFLFEYFSETQRNKGNFPGRFSGRQFSNSRSEMNVSTLELGDSALYLCASSLDTESYEQYFGPGTRLTVT.

The chain carries TRBV6-2 or TRBV6-3 and TRBJ2-2, with D tentatively TRBD2 (6 bases). The V gene lost 11 bases and the J gene lost 4 bases, with 20 bases spanning the gap. Germline V gene data show CDR1 as MNHEY and CDR2 as SVGEGT. The CDR3 is 15 amino acids. CDR3 loop: CAAHNQGGITGELFF. The CDR3, as DNA: TGTGCCGCTCATAACCAGGGCGGGATCACCGGGGAGCTGTTTTTT.

The chain recombines TRBV15 with TRBJ2-1; no firm D call. Germline V gives CDR1 LNHNV, CDR2 YYDKDF (reference sequence). This CDR3 is built from 14 residues. V lost 3 bases, J lost 4 bases, and 10 bases lay in between. The chain's CDR3 is CATSSWVGYNEQFF. The CDR3, as DNA: TGTGCCACCAGCAGTTGGGTGGGGTACAATGAGCAGTTCTTC.

This clonotype has more than one count but fewer than ten. This chain connects TRBV3-1 to TRBJ2-1, with D unresolved. The CDR3 covers 15 residues. CDR1 is LGHDT, CDR2 YNNKEL, per germline (reference sequence). V shed 3 bases and J shed 10 bases, with 19 bases lying between them. The CDR3 protein is CASSQGTRRGGEQFF. CDR3 nucleotides: TGTGCCAGCAGCCAGGGTACTCGTCGCGGTGGAGAGCAGTTCTTC.

This clonotype has a handful of counts. The chain is built from TRBV5-1 and TRBJ1-4; D unclear. CDR1 and CDR2 (germline): SGHRS, YFSETQ. The V and J ends lost 1 base and 0 bases respectively, with 10 bases between them. The CDR3 runs to 16 residues. CDR3 DNA sequence: TGCGCCAGCAGCTTGTCACAGATCACAACTAATGAAAAACTGTTTTTT. It specifies CASSLSQITTNEKLFF. Full variable domain (rest looked up from reference TRBV5-1 and TRBJ1-4): KAGVTQTPRYLIKTRGQQVTLSCSPISGHRSVSWYQQTPGQGLQFLFEYFSETQRNKGNFPGRFSGRQFSNSRSEMNVSTLELGDSALYLCASSLSQITTNEKLFFGSGTQLSVL.

As regards this clonotype: One end of the junction varies from germline; a read error may be responsible. The V and J genes are TRBV7-7 and TRBJ2-5; 8 bases are shared with TRBD1. CDR1 is SSHAT, CDR2 FNYEAQ, per germline (reference sequence). CDR3 length equals 14 residues. The CDR3 loop reads CASSRTQGAETQYF. The CDR3 nucleotides read TGTGCTAGCAGCCGTACCCAGGGGGCTGAGACCCAGTACTTC.

This clonotype was seen a handful of times. The V gene is TRBV6-5, the J gene TRBJ2-7; tentatively, D is TRBD2 (6 bases). CDR1 and CDR2 from the germline V gene are MNHEY and SVGAGI. The CDR3 consists of 12 residues. The V and J ends lost 2 bases and 11 bases respectively, with 13 bases between them. The CDR3 loop is CASSYPYGSEYF. Here the CDR3 DNA reads TGTGCCAGCAGTTACCCCTACGGGAGTGAGTACTTC.

CDR3 residues: CASSLIVGRQGTGELFF. The CDR3 DNA sequence: TGTGCCAGCAGTTTAATCGTTGGCAGGCAAGGCACCGGGGAGCTGTTTTTT. The chain employs TRBV12-3 or TRBV12-4 and TRBJ2-2; D is unresolved. This CDR3 spans 17 amino acids. Trimming shortened V by 2 bases and J by 4 bases, and 17 bases separated the two germline ends.

This clonotype was picked up a small number of times. This chain connects TRBV3-1 to TRBJ2-2; TRBD1 is a possible D gene (6 bases). V lost 3 bases to trimming and J lost 2 bases, with 10 bases between them. Looked up from germline, CDR1 is LGHDT and CDR2 is YNNKEL (reference sequence). The CDR3 is made up of 15 amino acids. The CDR3 protein is CASSQRQENTGELFF. CDR3 nucleotides: TGTGCCAGCAGCCAGAGACAGGAAAACACCGGGGAGCTGTTTTTT.

The V and J genes are TRBV5-1 and TRBJ1-4; no firm D call. CDR1 SGHRS and CDR2 YFSETQ come from the germline V gene. The V and J ends lost 0 bases and 8 bases respectively, with 14 bases between them. The CDR3 spans 15 residues. The chain's CDR3 is CASSLVPNVGEKLFF. In DNA form, the CDR3 reads TGCGCCAGCAGCTTGGTACCAAATGTTGGGGAAAAACTGTTTTTT.

In its sample, this clonotype was seen many times. The gene calls are TRBV12-3 or TRBV12-4 and TRBJ2-7; 10 nucleotides agree with TRBD1. The CDR3 runs 15 residues. The ends lost 5 bases at V and 4 bases at J; junction bases unmatched: 8. CDR3 nucleotides: TGTGCCAGCAGTAGCTCCGGGACAGGGGTGTACGAGCAGTACTTC. This gives the protein CASSSSGTGVYEQYF.

The gene calls are TRBV4-2 and TRBJ2-7, with TRBD1 matching 9 bases. This CDR3 has 16 residues. Trimming removed 3 bases from V and 5 bases from J; junction bases left unmatched: 11. In germline, CDR1 is LGHNA, CDR2 YNFKEQ. The CDR3 here is CASSHGGQGRRNEQYF. The CDR3 DNA reads as TGTGCCAGCAGCCATGGCGGACAGGGGCGGCGTAACGAGCAGTACTTC.

This clonotype occurred a few times. The rearrangement uses TRBV20-1 and TRBJ2-7; D unclear. The CDR3 consists of 12 residues. CDR1 is DFQATT and CDR2 is SNEGSKA in the germline V gene (reference sequence). V was cut by 1 base and J by 7 bases, with 11 bases left in between. This CDR3 reads CSARVLDKEQYF. Here the CDR3 DNA reads TGCAGTGCTAGAGTTTTGGATAAGGAGCAGTACTTC.

The chain recombines TRBV7-2 with TRBJ1-6; 8 bases agree with TRBD1. Germline V CDR1 and CDR2: SGHTA, FQGNSA. V was pared by 3 bases and J by 7 bases, with 14 bases of the junction left unmatched. The CDR3 totals 18 residues. CDR3 residues: CASSLRQGLYMRNSPLHF. The CDR3 DNA sequence: TGTGCCAGCAGCTTGCGACAGGGGCTCTACATGCGGAATTCACCCCTCCACTTT.

The chain uses TRBV7-8 and TRBJ2-3; 9 nucleotides match TRBD2. Losses at the gene ends were 2 bases for V and 2 bases for J; bases not matched to a gene: 8. Germline values: CDR1 SGHVS, CDR2 FQNEAQ. The CDR3 length is 17 residues. This CDR3 is CASSLWREGQNTDTQYF. The CDR3 DNA follows: TGTGCCAGCAGCTTATGGCGGGAGGGCCAGAACACAGATACGCAGTATTTT.

This clonotype has at least ten counts. V and J are TRBV20-1 and TRBJ1-2; no firm D call. V was clipped by 3 bases and J by 5 bases, with 7 bases between them. The CDR3 runs to 11 residues. In germline, CDR1 is DFQATT, CDR2 SNEGSKA (reference sequence). In DNA form, the CDR3 reads TGCAGTGCTAGCTTGGAATATGGCTACACCTTC. It is translated as CSASLEYGYTF.

This clonotype was counted a few times. The chain combines TRBV5-1 with TRBJ1-2; D is unresolved. V was pared by 4 bases and J by 3 bases, with 16 bases between. The CDR3 extends over 15 amino acids. Looked up from germline, CDR1 is SGHRS and CDR2 is YFSETQ. The CDR3 loop reads CASSPNGPSDYGYTF. CDR3 nucleotide sequence: TGCGCCAGCAGCCCCAACGGACCAAGTGACTATGGCTACACCTTC.

Turning to this clonotype: The junction departs from the called germline gene at one end, perhaps through a read error. This chain links TRBV28 with TRBJ1-1; D is uncertain. Germline CDR1 and CDR2: MDHEN and SYDVKM. CDR3 length equals 13 residues. The CDR3 sequence is CASSSRGTTEAFF. The DNA for the CDR3 is TGTGCCAGCAGCAGTCGGGGTACCACTGAAGCCTTCTTT.